The rows below give T cell receptor beta chains drawn from one sample of a study of blood T cell repertoires in COVID-19. Only in-frame clones appear in the TCRdb table, and some are missing; sequencing was by immunoSEQ multiplex PCR. The table lists some 200,000 clones, approximately 86% of them singletons. Specimen: peripheral blood. The receptors here all came from a man aged 55 to 70 with COVID-19, enrolled during active disease. The CDR3 runs from the conserved cysteine through the conserved F or W. Each record gives: clone size, V gene, D gene, J gene, CDR3 protein, CDR3 DNA. A D gene is named only where the DNA matches it firmly. Rows give clone size only sometimes, using once, few, many, or a class for an expanded clone.

size: NA; V: TRBV2; D: NA; J: TRBJ1-5; CDR3: CASSRERTYSNQPQHF; DNA: TGTGCCAGCAGTCGCGAACGAACCTATAGCAATCAGCCCCAGCATTTT
size: NA; V: TRBV12-3/TRBV12-4; D: NA; J: TRBJ2-1; CDR3: CASRSRVEQFF; DNA: TGTGCCAGCAGGAGTCGGGTTGAGCAGTTCTTC
size: NA; V: TRBV2; D: NA; J: TRBJ1-2; CDR3: CASSYVDYGYTF; DNA: TGTGCCAGCAGTTATGTAGATTATGGCTACACCTTC
size: NA; V: TRBV10-3; D: TRBD1; J: TRBJ1-1; CDR3: CAISAATGSDTEAFF; DNA: TGTGCCATCAGTGCTGCGACAGGGTCGGACACTGAAGCTTTCTTT
size: once; V: TRBV28; D: NA; J: TRBJ2-7; CDR3: CASSFVNNYEQYF; DNA: TGTGCCAGCAGTTTCGTTAACAACTACGAGCAGTACTTC
size: NA; V: TRBV5-1; D: TRBD1; J: TRBJ1-1; CDR3: CASSLGHTGAEAFF; DNA: TGCGCCAGCAGCCTCGGACACACAGGGGCTGAAGCTTTCTTT
size: NA; V: TRBV27; D: NA; J: TRBJ2-2; CDR3: CASSPSTGELFF; DNA: TGTGCCAGCAGTCCCTCCACCGGGGAGCTGTTTTTT
size: NA; V: TRBV6-6; D: TRBD1; J: TRBJ1-4; CDR3: CASSPLGGDEKLFF; DNA: TGTGCCAGCAGTCCTCTAGGGGGCGATGAAAAACTGTTTTTT
size: NA; V: TRBV5-1; D: TRBD2; J: TRBJ2-1; CDR3: CASSLRPGGRTYNEQFF; DNA: TGCGCCAGCAGCTTGCGCCCCGGCGGGAGGACCTACAATGAGCAGTTCTTC
size: NA; V: TRBV6-1; D: NA; J: TRBJ1-4; CDR3: CASSENIREKLFF; DNA: TGTGCCAGCAGTGAAAACATCCGCGAAAAACTGTTTTTT
size: once; V: TRBV18; D: NA; J: TRBJ2-7; CDR3: CASSPYQGYEQYF; DNA: TGTGCCAGCTCGCCTTATCAGGGCTACGAGCAGTACTTC
size: few; V: TRBV30; D: NA; J: TRBJ1-1; CDR3: CAWSLRENTEAFF; DNA: TGTGCCTGGAGTTTGCGAGAGAACACTGAAGCTTTCTTT
size: NA; V: TRBV6-6; D: TRBD1; J: TRBJ1-5; CDR3: CASSQTGYQPQHF; DNA: TGTGCCAGCAGTCAGACAGGGTATCAGCCCCAGCATTTT
size: NA; V: TRBV5-4; D: NA; J: TRBJ2-1; CDR3: CASSSGTLKGNEQFF; DNA: TGTGCCAGCAGCTCCGGGACACTTAAAGGGAATGAGCAGTTCTTC
size: NA; V: TRBV24-1; D: NA; J: TRBJ1-1; CDR3: CATSAGRYDTEAFF; DNA: TGTGCCACCAGTGCCGGGAGGTACGACACTGAAGCTTTCTTT
size: NA; V: TRBV5-1; D: NA; J: TRBJ2-2; CDR3: CASTGGSGELFF; DNA: TGCGCCAGCACCGGAGGATCCGGGGAGCTGTTTTTT
size: NA; V: TRBV7-2; D: TRBD1; J: TRBJ1-2; CDR3: CASTGQPGQGSGYTF; DNA: TGTGCCAGCACCGGACAACCGGGACAGGGGTCGGGCTACACCTTC
size: NA; V: TRBV25-1; D: NA; J: TRBJ2-7; CDR3: CASSVAGRPYEQYF; DNA: TGTGCCAGCAGTGTGGCGGGCAGACCCTACGAGCAGTACTTC
size: NA; V: TRBV6-6; D: TRBD1; J: TRBJ1-4; CDR3: CASSFTGASNEKLFF; DNA: TGTGCCAGCAGTTTCACAGGGGCCTCTAATGAAAAACTGTTTTTT
size: once; V: TRBV24-1; D: TRBD2; J: TRBJ2-1; CDR3: CATSDSASGPYNEQFF; DNA: TGTGCCACCAGTGACTCCGCTAGCGGCCCCTACAATGAGCAGTTCTTC
size: NA; V: TRBV6-6; D: TRBD2; J: TRBJ2-2; CDR3: CASGTTPNTGELFF; DNA: TGCGCCAGTGGGACTACCCCGAACACCGGGGAGCTGTTTTTT
size: NA; V: TRBV19; D: TRBD1; J: TRBJ1-5; CDR3: CASSFNRGLQPQHF; DNA: TGTGCCAGTAGTTTCAACAGGGGGCTTCAGCCCCAGCATTTT
size: NA; V: TRBV29-1; D: TRBD2; J: TRBJ2-7; CDR3: CSVGGVVAGLSYEQYF; DNA: TGCAGCGTTGGGGGGGTGGTAGCGGGTCTATCCTACGAGCAGTACTTC
size: once; V: TRBV3-1/TRBV3-2; D: TRBD1; J: TRBJ1-1; CDR3: CASSHLTGGFTEAFF; DNA: TGTGCCAGCAGCCACCTCACAGGGGGCTTCACTGAAGCTTTCTTT
size: NA; V: TRBV11-2; D: NA; J: TRBJ1-4; CDR3: CASSFQRRGEKLFF; DNA: TGTGCCAGCAGCTTCCAGCGCCGTGGTGAAAAACTGTTTTTT
size: NA; V: TRBV28; D: TRBD2; J: TRBJ2-3; CDR3: CASSFASGSSDTQYF; DNA: TGTGCCAGCAGTTTTGCTAGCGGGAGCTCAGATACGCAGTATTTT
size: NA; V: TRBV6-5; D: NA; J: TRBJ1-6; CDR3: CASSYFANSPLHF; DNA: TGTGCCAGCAGTTACTTCGCGAATTCACCCCTCCACTTT
size: NA; V: TRBV7-2; D: NA; J: TRBJ2-7; CDR3: CASSLASSYEQYF; DNA: TGTGCCAGCAGCTTAGCGAGCTCCTACGAGCAGTACTTC
size: NA; V: TRBV5-4; D: NA; J: TRBJ2-3; CDR3: CASRWDSGTDTQYF; DNA: TGTGCCAGCAGGTGGGACTCCGGCACAGATACGCAGTATTTT
size: NA; V: TRBV9; D: TRBD1; J: TRBJ1-2; CDR3: CASSPPGQARYGYTF; DNA: TGTGCCAGCAGCCCACCGGGACAGGCCCGCTATGGCTACACCTTC
size: NA; V: TRBV29-1; D: NA; J: TRBJ2-7; CDR3: CSVELTHRGEQYF; DNA: TGCAGCGTTGAGTTGACGCACCGGGGGGAGCAGTACTTC
size: NA; V: TRBV5-1; D: TRBD1; J: TRBJ2-1; CDR3: CASSFPGGTGKFF; DNA: TGCGCCAGCAGCTTCCCTGGGGGGACAGGGAAGTTCTTC
size: NA; V: TRBV30; D: NA; J: TRBJ1-3; CDR3: CAWSPSGGNTIYF; DNA: TGTGCCTGGAGTCCCTCAGGAGGAAACACCATATATTTT
size: NA; V: TRBV15; D: NA; J: TRBJ2-7; CDR3: CATSRLGDRLDSYEQYF; DNA: TGTGCCACCAGCAGATTGGGCGACAGGTTAGACTCCTACGAGCAGTACTTC
size: NA; V: TRBV4-1; D: TRBD1; J: TRBJ2-7; CDR3: CASSQGDRDSYEQYF; DNA: TGCGCCAGCAGCCAAGGTGACAGGGACTCCTACGAGCAGTACTTC
size: NA; V: TRBV5-1; D: TRBD1; J: TRBJ1-1; CDR3: CASSLRGPNTEAFF; DNA: TGCGCCAGCAGCCTCAGGGGGCCGAACACTGAAGCTTTCTTT
size: NA; V: TRBV30; D: NA; J: TRBJ1-2; CDR3: CAWSVGANYGYTF; DNA: TGTGCCTGGAGTGTAGGGGCTAACTATGGCTACACCTTC
size: NA; V: TRBV7-9; D: NA; J: TRBJ2-1; CDR3: CASSLNNEQFF; DNA: TGTGCCAGCAGCCTTAACAATGAGCAGTTCTTC
size: NA; V: TRBV7-2; D: NA; J: TRBJ2-3; CDR3: CASSLVSFQADTQYF; DNA: TGTGCCAGCAGCTTAGTGAGTTTCCAGGCAGATACGCAGTATTTT
size: NA; V: TRBV11-2; D: TRBD1; J: TRBJ1-1; CDR3: CASSITGVGTEAFF; DNA: TGTGCCAGCAGCATCACAGGGGTTGGGACTGAAGCTTTCTTT
size: once; V: TRBV18; D: TRBD1; J: TRBJ1-6; CDR3: CASSPSGTGRNSPLHF; DNA: TGTGCCAGCTCACCTTCCGGGACAGGGAGGAATTCACCCCTCCACTTT
size: once; V: TRBV15; D: NA; J: TRBJ1-5; CDR3: CATSRPGNSNQPQHF; DNA: TGTGCCACCAGCAGACCAGGGAATAGCAATCAGCCCCAGCATTTT
size: NA; V: TRBV6-5; D: TRBD2; J: TRBJ2-7; CDR3: CASSSPLLAGGNEQYF; DNA: TGTGCCAGCAGTTCCCCCCTCTTAGCGGGAGGTAACGAGCAGTACTTC
size: NA; V: TRBV4-2; D: NA; J: TRBJ2-7; CDR3: CASSQADTLLYEQYF; DNA: TGTGCCAGCAGCCAAGCCGACACTTTACTCTACGAGCAGTACTTC
size: NA; V: TRBV19; D: TRBD1; J: TRBJ1-6; CDR3: CASRGGQGRSYNSPLHF; DNA: TGTGCCAGTAGGGGGGGACAGGGTCGCTCCTATAATTCACCCCTCCACTTT
size: NA; V: TRBV18; D: TRBD1; J: TRBJ2-1; CDR3: CASSPARGTGWDEQFF; DNA: TGTGCCAGCTCACCGGCCAGGGGGACGGGTTGGGATGAGCAGTTCTTC
size: NA; V: TRBV5-1; D: TRBD1; J: TRBJ1-1; CDR3: CASAPDRYTEAFF; DNA: TGCGCCAGCGCCCCGGACAGGTACACTGAAGCTTTCTTT
size: NA; V: TRBV30; D: TRBD1; J: TRBJ1-2; CDR3: CAWSFTGTGVGYTF; DNA: TGTGCCTGGAGTTTCACCGGGACAGGGGTTGGCTACACCTTC
size: once; V: TRBV19; D: NA; J: TRBJ1-5; CDR3: CASSMSGGRQPQHF; DNA: TGTGCCAGTAGTATGTCCGGGGGGCGACAGCCCCAGCATTTT
size: NA; V: TRBV5-1; D: NA; J: TRBJ1-2; CDR3: CASSLYWGEDYGYTF; DNA: TGCGCCAGCAGCTTGTATTGGGGCGAGGACTATGGCTACACCTTC
size: NA; V: TRBV12-3/TRBV12-4; D: TRBD1; J: TRBJ1-2; CDR3: CASSAGQDYGYTF; DNA: TGTGCCAGCAGTGCCGGACAGGACTATGGCTACACCTTC
size: NA; V: TRBV4-2; D: NA; J: TRBJ2-7; CDR3: CASSQDRPGSGYEQYF; DNA: TGTGCCAGCAGCCAAGACAGGCCCGGTTCAGGCTACGAGCAGTACTTC
size: NA; V: TRBV7-2; D: NA; J: TRBJ1-4; CDR3: CASSLGREKLFF; DNA: TGTGCCAGCAGCTTAGGGCGGGAAAAACTGTTTTTT
size: NA; V: TRBV5-4; D: TRBD1; J: TRBJ1-1; CDR3: CASISGTGGTEAFF; DNA: TGTGCCAGCATCTCCGGGACAGGAGGCACTGAAGCTTTCTTT